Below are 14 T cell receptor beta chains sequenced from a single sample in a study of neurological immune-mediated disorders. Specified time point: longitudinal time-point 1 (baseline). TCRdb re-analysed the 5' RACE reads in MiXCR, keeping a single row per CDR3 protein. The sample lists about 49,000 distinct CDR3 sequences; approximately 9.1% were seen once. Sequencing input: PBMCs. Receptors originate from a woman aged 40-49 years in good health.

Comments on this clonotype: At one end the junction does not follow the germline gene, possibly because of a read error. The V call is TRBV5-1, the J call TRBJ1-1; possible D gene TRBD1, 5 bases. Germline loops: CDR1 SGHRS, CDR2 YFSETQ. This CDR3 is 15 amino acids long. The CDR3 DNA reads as TGCGACAGCAGCTTGGCCGGCAGGGCGAACACTGAAGCTTTCTTT. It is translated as CDSSLAGRANTEAFF.

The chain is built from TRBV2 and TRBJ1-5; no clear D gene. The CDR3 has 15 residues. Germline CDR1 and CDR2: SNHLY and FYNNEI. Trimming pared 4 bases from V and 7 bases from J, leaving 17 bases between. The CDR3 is CASSGGRRGLQPQHF. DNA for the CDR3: TGTGCCAGCAGTGGAGGACGGAGAGGACTGCAGCCCCAGCATTTT.

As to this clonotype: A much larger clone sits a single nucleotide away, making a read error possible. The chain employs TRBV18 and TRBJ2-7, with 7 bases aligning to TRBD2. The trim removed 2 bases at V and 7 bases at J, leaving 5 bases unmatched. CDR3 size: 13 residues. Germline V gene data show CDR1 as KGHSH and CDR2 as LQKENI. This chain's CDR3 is CASSPGRDREQYF. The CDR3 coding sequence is TGTGCCAGCTCACCAGGGAGGGATCGGGAGCAGTACTTC.

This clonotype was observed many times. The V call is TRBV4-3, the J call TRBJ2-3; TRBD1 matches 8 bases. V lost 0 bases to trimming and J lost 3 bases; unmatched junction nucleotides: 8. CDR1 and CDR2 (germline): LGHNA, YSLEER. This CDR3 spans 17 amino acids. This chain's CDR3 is CASSQDGTGGKTDTQYF. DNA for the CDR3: TGCGCCAGCAGCCAAGATGGAACAGGGGGTAAAACAGATACGCAGTATTTT.

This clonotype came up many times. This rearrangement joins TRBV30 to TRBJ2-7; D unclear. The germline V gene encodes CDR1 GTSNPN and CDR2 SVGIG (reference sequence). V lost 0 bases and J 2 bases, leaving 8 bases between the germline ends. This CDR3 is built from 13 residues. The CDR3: CAWSVSLAYEQYF. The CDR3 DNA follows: TGTGCCTGGAGTGTATCTCTAGCCTACGAGCAGTACTTC.

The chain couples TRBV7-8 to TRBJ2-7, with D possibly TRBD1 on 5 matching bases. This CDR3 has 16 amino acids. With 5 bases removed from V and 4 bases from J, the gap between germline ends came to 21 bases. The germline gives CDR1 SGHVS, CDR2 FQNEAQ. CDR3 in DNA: TGTGCCAGCAGCCCCCTGGCCGAACAACAGGATTACGAGCAGTACTTC. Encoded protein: CASSPLAEQQDYEQYF.

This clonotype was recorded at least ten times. CDR3 region: CASSARPGLAGGGVGNEQFF. For the CDR3, the DNA is TGCGCCAGCAGCGCCCGTCCGGGACTAGCGGGGGGAGGGGTGGGAAATGAGCAGTTCTTC. The rearrangement joins TRBV4-1 to TRBJ2-1; TRBD2 matches 15 bases. CDR3 length: 20 amino acids. The germline CDR1 and CDR2 sequences are MGHRA and YSYEKL. Trimming at V came to 5 bases and at J to 7 bases, leaving 18 bases not matched to a gene.

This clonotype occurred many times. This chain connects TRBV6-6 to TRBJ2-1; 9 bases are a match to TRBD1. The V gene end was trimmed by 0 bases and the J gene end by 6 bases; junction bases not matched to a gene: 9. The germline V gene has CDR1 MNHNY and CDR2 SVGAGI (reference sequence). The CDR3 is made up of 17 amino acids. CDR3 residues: CASSYSRLQGAGNEQFF. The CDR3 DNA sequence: TGTGCCAGCAGTTACTCGAGGCTACAGGGGGCCGGCAATGAGCAGTTCTTC.

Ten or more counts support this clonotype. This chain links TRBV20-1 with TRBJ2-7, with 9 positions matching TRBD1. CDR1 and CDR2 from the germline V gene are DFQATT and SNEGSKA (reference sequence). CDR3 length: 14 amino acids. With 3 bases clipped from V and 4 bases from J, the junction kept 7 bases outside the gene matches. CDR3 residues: CSARILTGGYEQYF. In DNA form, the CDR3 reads TGCAGTGCTAGGATCCTGACAGGGGGGTACGAGCAGTACTTC.

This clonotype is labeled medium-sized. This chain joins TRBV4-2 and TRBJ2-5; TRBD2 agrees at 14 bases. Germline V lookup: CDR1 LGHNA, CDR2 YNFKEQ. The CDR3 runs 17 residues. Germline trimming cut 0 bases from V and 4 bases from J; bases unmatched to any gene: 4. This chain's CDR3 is CASSQDWTSGGPETQYF. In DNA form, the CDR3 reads TGTGCCAGCAGCCAAGATTGGACTAGCGGGGGGCCAGAGACCCAGTACTTC.

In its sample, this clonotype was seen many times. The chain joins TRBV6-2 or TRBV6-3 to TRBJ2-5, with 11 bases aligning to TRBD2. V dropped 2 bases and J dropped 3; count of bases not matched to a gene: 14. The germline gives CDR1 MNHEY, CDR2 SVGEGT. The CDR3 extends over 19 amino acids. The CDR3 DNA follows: TGTGCCAGCAGTTACCTCACTAGCGGGAGACGCCCAAAAGAAGAGACCCAGTACTTC. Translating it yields CASSYLTSGRRPKEETQYF.

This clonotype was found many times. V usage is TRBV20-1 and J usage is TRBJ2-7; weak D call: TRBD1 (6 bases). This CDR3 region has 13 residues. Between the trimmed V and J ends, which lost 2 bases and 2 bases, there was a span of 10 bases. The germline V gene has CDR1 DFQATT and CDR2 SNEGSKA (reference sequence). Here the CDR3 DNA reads TGCAGTGCTAGATCAGGGGTCACCTACGAGCAGTACTTC. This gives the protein CSARSGVTYEQYF.

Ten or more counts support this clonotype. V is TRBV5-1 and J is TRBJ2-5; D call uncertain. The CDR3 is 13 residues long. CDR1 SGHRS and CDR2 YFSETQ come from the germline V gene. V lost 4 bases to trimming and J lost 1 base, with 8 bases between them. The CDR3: CASSPGFQETQYF. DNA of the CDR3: TGCGCCAGCAGCCCGGGTTTCCAAGAGACCCAGTACTTC.

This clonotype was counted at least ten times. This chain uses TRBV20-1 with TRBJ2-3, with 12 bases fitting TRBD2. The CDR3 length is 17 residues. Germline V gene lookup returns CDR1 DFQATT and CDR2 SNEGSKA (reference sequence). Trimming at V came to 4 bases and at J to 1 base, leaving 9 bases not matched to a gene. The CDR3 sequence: CSANFPGLAGRTDTQYF. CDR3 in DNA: TGCAGTGCTAACTTCCCGGGACTAGCGGGCCGCACAGATACGCAGTATTTT.